Sequencing of this TCR beta chain was carried out in a study of cytomegalovirus exposure and HLA in healthy donors. Regarding the study as a whole: Indistinguishable V segments, including TRBV6-2 and TRBV6-3, were excluded. Solely CMV serostatus was available to characterize immune exposure. It was assumed in the presence/absence analyses that sequencing depth was roughly uniform across donors.

The PCR had 60 Vbeta and 13 Jbeta primers. Original processing notes: The authors later counted about 80 million unique TCR beta chains, some 9.9 million of them shared. The repertoire was sequenced with immunoSEQ multiplex PCR; TCRdb's copy has only in-frame clones and lacks some. That table gives V, J and clone size, and the DNA gave D and trimming. The sample holds 95,000 to 150,000 clones, over 70% seen once. The CDR3 is 14 amino acids. The ends were cut back, 0 bases at V and 4 bases at J, with 10 bases in the middle. The germline V gene encodes CDR1 GTSNPN and CDR2 SVGIG (reference sequence). For this clone: The antigen remains unidentified.

Source material: PBMCs. The chain uses TRBV30 and TRBJ1-3; D is unclear. The receptor's source is a woman between 45 and 60 years old in good health and CMV-seronegative. CDR3 bases: TGTGCCTGGAGTGTAGGAGGGTACGGAAACACCATATATTTT. This gives the protein CAWSVGGYGNTIYF.